The next 10 T cell receptor beta chains were all read from a single sample in a study of blood T cell repertoires in COVID-19 (dated by TCRdb to about 2020). The protocol used for the library was the immunoSEQ multiplex PCR assay. TCRdb took this table from immuneACCESS and kept in-frame rearrangements with V and J called. Such tables lack part of the clones; where checked against another copy, unresolved V genes explain under half of the gap, and the rest is unexplained. The sample table contains over 200,000 clones; only one count was recorded for 88% of them. The ten top clones hold around 0.8% of the sample. Input material: peripheral blood. These receptors came from a woman aged 25 to 39 with acute or convalescent COVID-19.

The table lists this clone with a few counts. This chain joins TRBV4-3 and TRBJ1-2; TRBD1 is a possible D gene (5 bases). CDR1 and CDR2 (germline): LGHNA, YSLEER. The CDR3 totals 14 residues. Trimming pared 0 bases from V and 8 bases from J, leaving 13 bases between. The DNA of the CDR3 is TGCGCCAGCAGCCAAGATGTCAGGGCGAGGGGCTACACCTTC. It translates to CASSQDVRARGYTF.

The chain couples TRBV19 to TRBJ2-3, with D tentatively TRBD2 (7 bases). The CDR3 covers 17 residues. V gave up 2 bases and J gave up 4 bases, with 19 bases separating them. Germline CDR1 and CDR2: LNHDA and SQIVND (reference sequence). The chain's CDR3 is CASSITLGGLKADTQYF. CDR3 DNA sequence: TGTGCCAGTAGTATAACCCTGGGGGGGCTTAAGGCAGATACGCAGTATTTT.

Concerning this clone itself: Other DNA sequences in this sample translate to the same CDR3. This rearrangement joins TRBV29-1 to TRBJ1-1, with 7 bases aligning to TRBD1. With V trimmed by 4 bases and J by 1 base, 0 bases remained unmatched. The CDR3 sequence is 12 residues long. Germline CDR1 and CDR2: SQVTM and ANQGSEA. The CDR3 bases are TGCAGCGTTGGGACAGGGAACACTGAAGCTTTCTTT. This codes for CSVGTGNTEAFF.

This clone has more than one count but fewer than ten. The gene calls are TRBV4-3 and TRBJ2-7; 7 bases are a match to TRBD1. The CDR3 runs 17 residues. The germline CDR1 and CDR2 sequences are LGHNA and YSLEER. The V and J ends lost 5 bases and 0 bases, in that order; junction bases with no gene match: 13. The CDR3 DNA is TGCGCCAGCAGCGAAGGGACAGCCCACGGAAGCTCCTACGAGCAGTACTTC. It specifies CASSEGTAHGSSYEQYF.

The V and J genes are TRBV6-6 and TRBJ2-1; 7 bases are a match to TRBD1. Trimming at V came to 4 bases and at J to 8 bases, leaving 8 bases not matched to a gene. The CDR3 has 14 amino acids. Germline CDR1 MNHNY, CDR2 SVGAGI (reference sequence). The CDR3: CASSSPGTVDEQFF. The CDR3 DNA follows: TGTGCCAGCAGTTCGCCCGGGACAGTGGATGAGCAGTTCTTC.

The chain combines TRBV25-1 with TRBJ1-4, with 7 nucleotides matching TRBD1. The V segment lost 0 bases and the J segment 5 bases; nucleotides outside the gene matches: 9. The CDR3 length is 17 residues. Germline lookup yields CDR1 MGHDK and CDR2 SYGVNS. Here the CDR3 DNA reads TGTGCCAGCAGTGAATATTTAGTGGGACAGAAGAATGAAAAACTGTTTTTT. It is translated as CASSEYLVGQKNEKLFF.

The chain employs TRBV3-1 (or the pseudogene TRBV3-2) and TRBJ2-7; 7 nucleotides align to TRBD1. The length of the CDR3 is 14 residues. Germline V lookup: CDR1 LGHDT, CDR2 YNNKEL (reference sequence). Trimming cost V 5 bases and J 4 bases; bases outside gene matches: 8. CDR3: CASSARQGLYEQYF. In nucleotides, the CDR3 is TGTGCCAGCAGCGCCCGACAGGGCCTATACGAGCAGTACTTC.

The chain joins TRBV30 to TRBJ1-5; D remains ambiguous. This CDR3 comprises 13 residues. Trimming left V 4 bases short and J 2 bases short, with 9 bases between. Germline V gives CDR1 GTSNPN, CDR2 SVGIG (reference sequence). The CDR3 reads CAWNRVGNQPQHF. CDR3 bases: TGTGCCTGGAATCGGGTTGGCAATCAGCCCCAGCATTTT.

V usage is TRBV29-1 and J usage is TRBJ2-7; 10 bases are shared with TRBD2. Germline V gene lookup returns CDR1 SQVTM and CDR2 ANQGSEA. The J segment lost 5 bases and the V segment lost 3 bases, leaving 7 bases of the junction unmatched. CDR3 length: 14 residues. The CDR3 here is CSVEPSGSHHEQYF. CDR3 nucleotides: TGCAGCGTTGAGCCTAGCGGGAGTCACCACGAGCAGTACTTC.

V usage is TRBV7-8 and J usage is TRBJ2-7; D possibly corresponds to TRBD1 (6 bases). Germline assignment: CDR1 SGHVS and CDR2 FQNEAQ. The CDR3 length is 14 residues. The ends were cut back, 2 bases at V and 5 bases at J, with 13 bases in the middle. Here the CDR3 DNA reads TGTGCCAGCAGCTTACCAGGGGTACGGCACGAGCAGTACTTC. Amino acids: CASSLPGVRHEQYF.